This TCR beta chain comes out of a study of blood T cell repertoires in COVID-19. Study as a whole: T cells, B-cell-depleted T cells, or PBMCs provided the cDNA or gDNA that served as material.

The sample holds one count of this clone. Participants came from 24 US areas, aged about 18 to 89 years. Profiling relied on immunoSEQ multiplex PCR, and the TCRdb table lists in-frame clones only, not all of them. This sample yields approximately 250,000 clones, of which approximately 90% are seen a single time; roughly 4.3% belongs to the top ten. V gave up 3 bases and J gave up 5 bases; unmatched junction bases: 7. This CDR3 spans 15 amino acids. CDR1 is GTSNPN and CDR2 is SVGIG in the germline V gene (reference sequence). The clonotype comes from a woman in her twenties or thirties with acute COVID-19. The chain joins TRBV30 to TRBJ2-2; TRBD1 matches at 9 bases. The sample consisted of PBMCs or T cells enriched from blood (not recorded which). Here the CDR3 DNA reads TGTGCCTGGAGGCTCCGGGACAGGGTAACCGGGGAGCTGTTTTTT. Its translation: CAWRLRDRVTGELFF.